This T cell receptor beta chain was captured in a study of shared clonotypes between healthy human individuals. Once extracted for a subset, genomic DNA was divided evenly among several immunoSEQ plates. Using immunoSEQ multiplex PCR, the repertoire was profiled, and TCRdb retains in-frame clones only, with some absent. The table includes millions of clones, 90% to 95% detected once. The sequence was collected from a man aged 18 to 29 in good health. The sequenced sample consisted of naive CD4+ T cells sorted from blood. Subset denoted: CD45RA+ positively selected.

The CDR3 DNA is TGTGCCAGCAGTTTTAGTTACACATACACCGGGGAGCTGTTTTTT. Protein sequence: CASSFSYTYTGELFF. The chain recombines TRBV27 with TRBJ2-2; D call uncertain. The CDR3 sequence is 15 residues long. Trimming stripped 3 bases from V and 3 bases from J, with 11 bases between. The V gene's germline CDR1 is MNHEY and CDR2 SMNVEV (reference sequence).